This record looks at one T cell receptor (beta chain) sequence and its context. This table comes from immunoSEQ multiplex PCR, and its TCRdb copy is limited to in-frame clones, with some not included. The table includes over 300,000 clones, about 84% detected once. The data stem from a study of blood T cell repertoires in COVID-19. Across the study: PBMCs, B-cell-depleted T cells, or T cells provided the cDNA or gDNA that made up the material.

The CDR3 runs to 16 residues. Germline values: CDR1 SGDLS, CDR2 YYNGEE. V gave up 3 bases and J gave up 5 bases, with 18 bases separating them. The clonotype originates from a woman in her fifties or sixties with acute or convalescent COVID-19. The chain has TRBV9 and TRBJ2-1; perhaps TRBD2 as D (6 bases). Sequenced: peripheral blood. CDR3 DNA: TGTGCCAGCAGCGCCTCCGGGACTCAGAAGGACAATGAGCAGTTCTTC. It specifies CASSASGTQKDNEQFF.